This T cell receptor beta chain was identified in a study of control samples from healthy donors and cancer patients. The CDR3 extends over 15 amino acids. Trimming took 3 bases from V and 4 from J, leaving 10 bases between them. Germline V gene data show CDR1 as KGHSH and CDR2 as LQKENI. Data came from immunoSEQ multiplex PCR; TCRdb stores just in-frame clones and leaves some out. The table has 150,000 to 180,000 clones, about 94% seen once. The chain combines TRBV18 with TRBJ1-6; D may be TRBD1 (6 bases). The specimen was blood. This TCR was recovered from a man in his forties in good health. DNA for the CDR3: TGTGCCAGCTCACCCGGACAGATTTATAATTCACCCCTCCACTTT. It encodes CASSPGQIYNSPLHF.